This is a list of T cell receptor beta chains from one sample in a study of blood T cell repertoires in COVID-19. This table comes from immunoSEQ multiplex PCR, and its TCRdb copy is limited to in-frame clones, with some not included. Of 300,000 or so clones listed, about 83% are singletons. The sample taken for sequencing was peripheral blood. These TCRs come from a woman in her fifties or sixties with acute or convalescent COVID-19. Each CDR3 is given with its conserved first and last residue. The order of the fields is D gene, J gene, V gene, clone size, CDR3 DNA, CDR3 protein. A D gene is named only where the DNA matches it firmly. The size of a clone is reported for some rows only, either as once, few or many, or as a class for expanded clones.

D: .; J: TRBJ1-5; V: TRBV15; size: .; DNA: TGTGCCACCAGCAGAGAAACGGGCCAGTTAGCGGCCCAGCATTTT; CDR3: CATSRETGQLAAQHF
D: .; J: TRBJ1-2; V: TRBV11-1; size: .; DNA: TGTGCCAGCAGCTTGGGAGTGGGCGGCGGGAGCTATGGCTACACCTTC; CDR3: CASSLGVGGGSYGYTF
D: .; J: TRBJ2-7; V: TRBV4-3; size: .; DNA: TGCGCCAGCAGCCAGACGACAGGCCCCCTGGACGAGCAGTACTTC; CDR3: CASSQTTGPLDEQYF
D: TRBD1; J: TRBJ1-1; V: TRBV7-2; size: .; DNA: TGTGCCAGCACCTCCCAGGGGGCGGGCACTGAAGCTTTCTTT; CDR3: CASTSQGAGTEAFF
D: TRBD1; J: TRBJ1-3; V: TRBV5-1; size: .; DNA: TGCGCCAGCAGCTCCGACAGGGAGGGAAACACCATATATTTT; CDR3: CASSSDREGNTIYF
D: .; J: TRBJ2-1; V: TRBV5-4; size: .; DNA: TGTGCCAGCAGCTTGATGGGAGTAAGCAGGAATGAGCAGTTCTTC; CDR3: CASSLMGVSRNEQFF
D: .; J: TRBJ1-3; V: TRBV7-2; size: few; DNA: TGTGCCAGCAGCTTAAACGCAGGCCTCTCTGGAAACACCATATATTTT; CDR3: CASSLNAGLSGNTIYF
D: TRBD1; J: TRBJ1-1; V: TRBV6-6; size: .; DNA: TGTGCCAGCAGTTACGAGGGACAGGGGGACACTGAAGCTTTCTTT; CDR3: CASSYEGQGDTEAFF
D: TRBD1; J: TRBJ1-5; V: TRBV30; size: .; DNA: TGTGCCTGGAGTGTACGGAGGGGGCGTAGCAATCAGCCCCAGCATTTT; CDR3: CAWSVRRGRSNQPQHF
D: TRBD2; J: TRBJ2-3; V: TRBV10-3; size: .; DNA: TGTGCCATCAGTGAGGGTACTAGCGGGGCTTTCGCAGATACGCAGTATTTT; CDR3: CAISEGTSGAFADTQYF
D: .; J: TRBJ1-2; V: TRBV27; size: .; DNA: TGTGCCAGCAGTTTCCGCGGTGTCTATGGCTACACCTTC; CDR3: CASSFRGVYGYTF
D: .; J: TRBJ2-7; V: TRBV4-1; size: .; DNA: TGCGCCAGCAGCCGAGGGAGGTCGGACGAGCAGTACTTC; CDR3: CASSRGRSDEQYF
D: TRBD1; J: TRBJ2-1; V: TRBV7-6; size: .; DNA: TGTGCCAGCAGCTCCGAGGGTGACAGGGGAAATGAGCAGTTCTTC; CDR3: CASSSEGDRGNEQFF
D: TRBD1; J: TRBJ1-2; V: TRBV24-1; size: .; DNA: TGTGCCACCAGTGATTCCGGGACAGGCTATGGCTACACCTTC; CDR3: CATSDSGTGYGYTF
D: .; J: TRBJ2-7; V: TRBV10-3; size: .; DNA: TGTGCCATCAGTCCCCGGGGAGACCACGAGCAGTACTTC; CDR3: CAISPRGDHEQYF
D: TRBD1; J: TRBJ2-2; V: TRBV5-1; size: .; DNA: TGCGCCAGCAGCCCAGTCGGGGACAGCAACACCGGGGAGCTGTTTTTT; CDR3: CASSPVGDSNTGELFF
D: TRBD1; J: TRBJ2-1; V: TRBV2; size: .; DNA: TGTGCCAGCAGACTCGCGGGACAGGGGGTCAATGAGCAGTTCTTC; CDR3: CASRLAGQGVNEQFF
D: .; J: TRBJ1-1; V: TRBV3-1/TRBV3-2; size: .; DNA: TGTGCCAGCAGCCAAAGCTCTGAAGCTTTCTTT; CDR3: CASSQSSEAFF
D: .; J: TRBJ1-2; V: TRBV4-1; size: few; DNA: TGCGCCAGCAGCCAAGATACGACGCGGGGCAACTATGGCTACACCTTC; CDR3: CASSQDTTRGNYGYTF
D: .; J: TRBJ1-5; V: TRBV6-6; size: .; DNA: TGTGCCAGCACAGGGCGCTTGCTTCAGCCCCAGCATTTT; CDR3: CASTGRLLQPQHF
D: .; J: TRBJ1-1; V: TRBV5-4; size: once; DNA: TGTGCCAGCAGCCCAACCGGGACTTTGAACACTGAAGCTTTCTTT; CDR3: CASSPTGTLNTEAFF
D: TRBD1; J: TRBJ1-2; V: TRBV24-1; size: .; DNA: TGTGCCACCAGTGATACCGGACAGGCTGGCTACACCTTC; CDR3: CATSDTGQAGYTF